The present T cell receptor beta chain was sequenced within a study of shared clonotypes between healthy human individuals. The study, taken as a whole, reports: Roughly 4.6% of naive CD4 clonotypes were common to a few donors. Naive subsets usually exceeded memory subsets in estimated richness. The expectation was that sequencing depth would affect clonotype sharing among donors. Donors were few, which limited the genetic and exposure-history diversity represented.

Profiling relied on immunoSEQ multiplex PCR, and the TCRdb table lists in-frame clones only, not all of them. The sample carries about 520,000 clones, approximately 95% recorded once. The CDR3 consists of 13 residues. J gave up 5 bases and V 5 bases, and 2 bases lay outside the gene matches. Germline assignment: CDR1 MNHEY and CDR2 SVGAGI. Remarks on this clone: Its antigen is unknown.

Sequencing was carried out using naive CD4+ T cells sorted from blood. Subset defined: CD45RA+ positively selected. This chain links TRBV6-5 with TRBJ1-5; 8 bases line up with TRBD1. The TCR sequence derives from a woman younger than 45 in good health. CDR3 nucleotide sequence: TGTGCCAGCAGTCAGGGGGCTTATCAGCCCCAGCATTTT. This sequence encodes CASSQGAYQPQHF.